This TCR beta chain was identified during a study of blood T cell repertoires in COVID-19. Across the whole study: Spain, Italy and the United States supplied samples that represented acute and convalescent COVID-19. Nucleic acid was either cDNA or gDNA, and it came from T cells, B-cell-depleted T cells, or PBMCs.

As processed by the authors: For nucleated cells, counts were estimated from reference gene primer amplification. TCRdb's copy holds only in-frame clones and misses some; the assay was immunoSEQ multiplex PCR. Clone size and V and J calls were adopted from that table, with D and trimming inferred from the DNA. The sample contains tens of thousands of clones, 70% to 90% of which appear only once. Trimming removed 5 bases at V and 1 base at J, with 8 bases between. The length of the CDR3 is 13 residues. CDR1 and CDR2 from the germline V gene are MNHNY and SVGAGI (reference sequence). The material sequenced was peripheral blood. The sequence was obtained from a woman aged 50 to 60 with COVID-19, enrolled during active disease. The rearrangement uses TRBV6-6 and TRBJ1-1; maybe TRBD1 (5 bases). The CDR3 DNA is TGTGCCAGCAGTGACGACAGGAACACTGAAGCTTTCTTT. This sequence encodes CASSDDRNTEAFF.